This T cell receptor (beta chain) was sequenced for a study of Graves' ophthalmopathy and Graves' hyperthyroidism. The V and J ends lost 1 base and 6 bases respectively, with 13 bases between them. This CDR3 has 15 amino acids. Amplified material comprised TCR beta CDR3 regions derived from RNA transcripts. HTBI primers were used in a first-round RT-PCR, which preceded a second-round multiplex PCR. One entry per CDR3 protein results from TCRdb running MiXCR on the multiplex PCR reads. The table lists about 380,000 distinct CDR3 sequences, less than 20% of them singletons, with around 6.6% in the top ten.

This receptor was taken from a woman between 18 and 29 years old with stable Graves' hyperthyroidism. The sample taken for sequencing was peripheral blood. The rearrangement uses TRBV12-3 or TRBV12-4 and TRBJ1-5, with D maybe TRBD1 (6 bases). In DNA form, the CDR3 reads TGTGCCAGCAGTTTAGACAGGGTGACCGGTCAGCCCCAGCATTTT. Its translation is CASSLDRVTGQPQHF.